These 6 T cell receptor beta chains share one sample of origin, sequenced in a study of shared clonotypes between healthy human individuals. Assay: immunoSEQ multiplex PCR; the TCRdb copy retains only in-frame clones and omits some. Of around 720,000 clones listed, more than 70% were seen once; the top ten hold roughly 2%. The sequenced sample consisted of memory CD4+ T cells sorted from blood. Subset meaning: CD45RA-negative fraction. All receptors come from a young woman in good health.

This chain joins TRBV27 and TRBJ1-5, with D hard to call. Trimming removed 0 bases from V and 8 bases from J, with 20 bases in between. There are 17 residues in the CDR3. Per the germline V gene, CDR1 is MNHEY and CDR2 is SMNVEV (reference sequence). The CDR3 is CASSLSIRPTRVEPQHF. The CDR3, as DNA: TGTGCCAGCAGTTTATCGATTCGCCCCACCCGGGTGGAGCCCCAGCATTTT.

This clone was picked up one time. CDR3 sequence (DNA): TGTGCCAGCACCCGCCCGGGTGAAAAACTGTTTTTT. Protein: CASTRPGEKLFF. J is TRBJ1-4 and V is TRBV5-4; the D is unclear. Trimming left V 6 bases short and J 7 bases short, with 10 bases between. The CDR3 consists of 12 residues. Germline lookup yields CDR1 SGHNT and CDR2 YYREEE (reference sequence).

V and J are TRBV7-3 and TRBJ2-7, with TRBD1 matching over 9 bases. This CDR3 region has 13 residues. Germline values: CDR1 SGHTA, CDR2 FQGTGA. V lost 5 bases, J lost 9 bases, and 8 bases stayed unmatched. The CDR3 reads CASSPGQGTGQYF. The DNA of the CDR3 is TGTGCCAGCAGCCCGGGACAGGGTACGGGGCAGTACTTC.

The genes are TRBV4-1 and TRBJ1-1, with 7 bases aligning to TRBD1. The CDR3 covers 15 residues. J lost 2 bases, V lost 3 bases, and 6 bases had no gene match. CDR1 MGHRA and CDR2 YSYEKL come from the germline V gene. The CDR3 region has the DNA TGCGCCAGCAGCCAGGATACAGGGGAAAACACTGAAGCTTTCTTT. Protein sequence: CASSQDTGENTEAFF.

This clone was seen more than once but under ten times. J is TRBJ2-2 and V is TRBV27; 12 bases line up with TRBD2. CDR1 is MNHEY, CDR2 SMNVEV, per germline (reference sequence). This CDR3 is 16 amino acids long. V was clipped by 5 bases and J by 6 bases; unmatched bases: 7. The CDR3 reads CASSLAGGPFPGELFF. DNA of the CDR3: TGTGCCAGCAGTCTAGCGGGAGGGCCATTTCCCGGGGAGCTGTTTTTT.

The chain carries TRBV7-8 and TRBJ1-5, with 7 bases identical to TRBD1. The V segment lost 2 bases and the J segment 7 bases; nucleotides outside the gene matches: 5. CDR3 length equals 14 residues. Per germline, CDR1 SGHVS and CDR2 FQNEAQ. The chain's CDR3 is CASSLTGENQPQHF. CDR3 DNA: TGTGCCAGCAGCTTAACAGGGGAGAACCAGCCCCAGCATTTT.